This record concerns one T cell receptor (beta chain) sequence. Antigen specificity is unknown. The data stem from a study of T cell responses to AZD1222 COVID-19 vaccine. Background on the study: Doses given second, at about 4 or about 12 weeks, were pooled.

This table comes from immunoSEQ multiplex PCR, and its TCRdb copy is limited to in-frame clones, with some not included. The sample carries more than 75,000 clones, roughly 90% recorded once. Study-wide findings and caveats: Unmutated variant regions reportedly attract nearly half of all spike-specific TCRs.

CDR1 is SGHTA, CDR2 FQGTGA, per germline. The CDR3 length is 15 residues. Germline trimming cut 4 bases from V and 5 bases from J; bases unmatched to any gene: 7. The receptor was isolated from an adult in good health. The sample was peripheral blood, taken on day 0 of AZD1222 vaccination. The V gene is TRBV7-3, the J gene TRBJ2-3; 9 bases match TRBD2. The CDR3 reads CASSSSRGRGDTQYF. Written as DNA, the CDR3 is TGTGCCAGCAGCTCGTCTCGCGGGAGGGGAGATACGCAGTATTTT.